A single sample gave rise to the 21 T cell receptor beta chains below, sequenced in a study of shared clonotypes between healthy human individuals (TCRdb year 2020). Library construction relied on the immunoSEQ multiplex PCR assay. Not all clones reach the TCRdb copy of this immuneACCESS table, which keeps in-frame sequences only. Checked studies attribute under half of the gap to unresolved V genes and leave the rest unexplained. The sample table records a few hundred thousand clones; over 60% of these occur just once. Jointly, the top ten make up more than 10% of the sample. The sample comprised PBMCs. The origin of the receptors is a middle-aged woman in good health. Some clones in this sample may be carry-over from other donors' samples.

The V and J genes are TRBV28 and TRBJ2-7, with 7 bases aligning to TRBD1. Germline CDR1 is MDHEN and CDR2 is SYDVKM. J lost 3 bases, V lost 3 bases, and 5 bases had no gene match. The CDR3 runs to 14 residues. The CDR3 nucleotides read TGTGCCAGCAGTTTGACAGGGATGGTCTACGAGCAGTACTTC. Translation: CASSLTGMVYEQYF. Combining the CDR3 with reference TRBV28 and TRBJ2-7 gives the whole variable domain DVKVTQSSRYLVKRTGEKVFLECVQDMDHENMFWYRQDPGLGLRLIYFSYDVKMKEKGDIPEGYSVSREKKERFSLILESASTNQTSMYLCASSLTGMVYEQYFGPGTRLTVT.

This chain connects TRBV9 to TRBJ2-3, with D unresolved. The CDR3 runs 16 residues. Germline V gives CDR1 SGDLS, CDR2 YYNGEE. Deletions cut 0 bases from V and 0 bases from J, with 11 bases between. The CDR3: CASSVGIQSSTDTQYF. In DNA, the CDR3 is TGTGCCAGCAGCGTAGGAATACAATCTAGCACAGATACGCAGTATTTT. Based on the CDR3 plus reference TRBV9 and TRBJ2-3, the full variable domain is DSGVTQTPKHLITATGQRVTLRCSPRSGDLSVYWYQQSLDQGLQFLIQYYNGEERAKGNILERFSAQQFPDLHSELNLSSLELGDSALYFCASSVGIQSSTDTQYFGPGTRLTVL.

The V and J genes are TRBV29-1 and TRBJ1-2, with 8 bases matching TRBD1. This CDR3 contains 14 residues. With V trimmed by 0 bases and J by 6 bases, 6 bases remained unmatched. Germline V gene sequence: CDR1 SQVTM, CDR2 ANQGSEA. In DNA form, the CDR3 reads TGCAGCGTTGAAGACGCGACAGGGGAGGATGGCTACACCTTC. This translates into CSVEDATGEDGYTF.

V and J are TRBV27 and TRBJ2-7, with a tentative D call TRBD2 (5 bases). V lost 6 bases and J 0 bases, leaving 15 bases between the germline ends. Germline assignment: CDR1 MNHEY and CDR2 SMNVEV (reference sequence). CDR3 length equals 15 residues. CDR3 amino acids: CASSLSPGVSYEQYF. Here the CDR3 DNA reads TGTGCCAGCAGCCTCTCTCCCGGGGTCTCCTACGAGCAGTACTTC.

The chain combines TRBV5-4 with TRBJ2-3; 8 nucleotides match TRBD2. The CDR3 sequence is 15 residues long. V was clipped by 0 bases and J by 5 bases; unmatched bases: 5. The germline gives CDR1 SGHNT, CDR2 YYREEE (reference sequence). The CDR3 region has the DNA TGTGCCAGCAGCTTGGCGGCGCTAGCGGGAGATACGCAGTATTTT. Residues: CASSLAALAGDTQYF.

The chain carries TRBV9 and TRBJ2-3, with TRBD2 identical over 11 bases. CDR3 size: 14 residues. J was trimmed by 5 bases and V by 4 bases; bases with no gene match: 3. Germline CDR1 SGDLS, CDR2 YYNGEE. CDR3 region: CASSPGLAGDTQYF. The CDR3 DNA sequence: TGTGCCAGCAGCCCCGGACTAGCGGGAGATACGCAGTATTTT.

V and J are TRBV7-2 and TRBJ2-1, with 7 positions matching TRBD2. CDR1 SGHTA and CDR2 FQGNSA come from the germline V gene. Trimming cost V 1 base and J 9 bases; bases outside gene matches: 6. The CDR3 consists of 14 residues. CDR3 in amino acids: CASSLGEASGEQFF. The CDR3 nucleotides read TGTGCCAGCAGCTTAGGGGAAGCTAGCGGTGAGCAGTTCTTC.

This clone was detected only once. With only one base between it and a far larger clone, this is likely a read error. J is TRBJ2-5 and V is TRBV29-1; tentatively, D is TRBD1 or TRBD2 (6 bases each). The germline V and J ends were trimmed by 7 bases and 1 base, with 10 bases remaining between them. The CDR3 consists of 12 residues. CDR1 is SQVTM and CDR2 is ANQGSEA in the germline V gene. CDR3: CSGGAAQETQYF. Here the CDR3 DNA reads TGCAGCGGGGGGGCAGCCCAAGAGACCCAGTACTTC.

The rearrangement joins TRBV11-2 to TRBJ2-7; 9 bases align to TRBD2. Trimming removed 1 base from V and 3 bases from J; junction bases left unmatched: 1. Germline CDR1 reads SGHAT; CDR2 reads FQNNGV. The CDR3 has 14 residues. CDR3 residues: CASSLGTSVYEQYF. Here the CDR3 DNA reads TGTGCCAGCAGCTTAGGGACTAGCGTCTACGAGCAGTACTTC.

This clone was observed a single time. This chain links TRBV2 with TRBJ2-3, with D possibly being TRBD1 (5 bases). The CDR3 length is 16 residues. Deletions cut 1 base from V and 4 bases from J, with 15 bases between. Germline assignment: CDR1 SNHLY and CDR2 FYNNEI. CDR3: CASSEGHRPYPDTQYF. CDR3 nucleotide sequence: TGTGCCAGCAGTGAAGGCCACAGGCCCTATCCAGATACGCAGTATTTT. Looking up the rest from reference TRBV2 and TRBJ2-3 gives the full variable domain: EPEVTQTPSHQVTQMGQEVILRCVPISNHLYFYWYRQILGQKVEFLVSFYNNEISEKSEIFDDQFSVERPDGSNFTLKIRSTKLEDSAMYFCASSEGHRPYPDTQYFGPGTRLTVL.

V and J are TRBV7-9 and TRBJ1-2, with 11 nucleotides matching TRBD1. J was trimmed by 6 bases and V by 2 bases; bases with no gene match: 8. The CDR3 spans 16 residues. Germline V gives CDR1 SEHNR, CDR2 FQNEAQ (reference sequence). In nucleotides, the CDR3 is TGTGCCAGCAGCTTAAGGGGGACAGGGGGAGAGCATGGCTACACCTTC. It translates to CASSLRGTGGEHGYTF.

This CDR3 reads CASSVQGQGNTGELFF. The CDR3 nucleotides read TGCGCCAGCAGCGTGCAGGGACAGGGGAACACCGGGGAGCTGTTTTTT. The rearrangement links TRBV5-1 to TRBJ2-2; 9 nucleotides match TRBD1. After removal of 4 bases from V and 1 base from J, the junction contained 5 bases not matched to a gene. The germline CDR1 and CDR2 sequences are SGHRS and YFSETQ. This CDR3 is 16 amino acids long.

J is TRBJ2-1 and V is TRBV7-9; 9 bases match TRBD2. Germline trimming cut 2 bases from V and 4 bases from J; bases unmatched to any gene: 3. CDR3 size: 15 residues. CDR1 SEHNR and CDR2 FQNEAQ come from the germline V gene (reference sequence). The DNA for the CDR3 is TGTGCCAGCAGCTTACTAGCGGGACAATACAATGAGCAGTTCTTC. Translated, it gives CASSLLAGQYNEQFF. Using reference TRBV7-9 and TRBJ2-1 for the parts outside the CDR3, the full variable domain is DTGVSQNPRHKITKRGQNVTFRCDPISEHNRLYWYRQTLGQGPEFLTYFQNEAQLEKSRLLSDRFSAERPKGSFSTLEIQRTEQGDSAMYLCASSLLAGQYNEQFFGPGTRLTVL.

This clone was picked up one time. This chain connects TRBV18 to TRBJ2-1, with a tentative D call TRBD2 (5 bases). CDR3 size: 14 residues. Per the germline V gene, CDR1 is KGHSH and CDR2 is LQKENI. V was pared by 0 bases and J by 7 bases, with 10 bases between. DNA for the CDR3: TGTGCCAGCTCACCACCCGGGATAGGGAATGAGCAGTTCTTC. Protein sequence: CASSPPGIGNEQFF.

This chain uses TRBV30 with TRBJ1-4, with TRBD1 identical over 7 bases. CDR3 length: 16 amino acids. V was clipped by 8 bases and J by 2 bases; unmatched bases: 14. Germline V gene data show CDR1 as GTSNPN and CDR2 as SVGIG (reference sequence). CDR3 residues: CALLTGVGSTNEKLFF. The CDR3 coding sequence is TGTGCCCTCCTAACAGGGGTTGGATCGACTAATGAAAAACTGTTTTTT.

The chain has TRBV2 and TRBJ2-1; D not resolved. V was shortened by 8 bases and J by 6 bases, with 14 bases between the two germline ends. The CDR3 is 13 residues long. Germline V gives CDR1 SNHLY, CDR2 FYNNEI. The CDR3: CASGIYSTNEQFF. The DNA for the CDR3 is TGTGCCAGCGGGATCTACAGCACCAATGAGCAGTTCTTC.

This chain uses TRBV5-7 with TRBJ2-1; D is ambiguous. TRBV5-7 is given ORF status, its function remaining uncertain. This CDR3 is 15 amino acids long. V lost 1 base and J lost 8, with 16 bases in between. CDR3 nucleotides: TGTGCCAGCAGCTTGACCCGGGCCCAACGCCATGAGCAGTTCTTC. Translating it yields CASSLTRAQRHEQFF.

This clone was picked up one time. The chain is built from TRBV5-1 and TRBJ1-1; 8 bases fit TRBD1. Germline trimming cut 4 bases from V and 2 bases from J; bases unmatched to any gene: 4. The CDR3 is 14 residues long. Germline CDR1 reads SGHRS; CDR2 reads YFSETQ. The CDR3 spells CASSPQGANTEAFF. In nucleotides, the CDR3 is TGCGCCAGCAGCCCTCAGGGGGCAAACACTGAAGCTTTCTTT.

This clone was picked up one time. The chain is built from TRBV18 and TRBJ1-4, with D possibly being TRBD1 (6 bases). Trimming removed 4 bases at V and 3 bases at J, with 12 bases between. From germline, CDR1 is KGHSH and CDR2 LQKENI. This CDR3 has 15 amino acids. The CDR3 spells CASSQRQASNEKLFF. The CDR3 DNA sequence: TGTGCCAGCTCACAGCGACAGGCGTCTAATGAAAAACTGTTTTTT.

The chain couples TRBV5-1 to TRBJ2-2; D possibly corresponds to TRBD2 (5 bases). Looked up from germline, CDR1 is SGHRS and CDR2 is YFSETQ. The V end was cut by 0 bases, the J end by 1 base, with 10 bases between. This CDR3 is 16 amino acids long. CDR3 region: CASSLAERVNTGELFF. In DNA, the CDR3 is TGCGCCAGCAGCTTGGCCGAGAGGGTGAACACCGGGGAGCTGTTTTTT.

The rearrangement links TRBV6-6 to TRBJ1-1, with a tentative D call TRBD1 (5 bases). The CDR3 covers 12 residues. V gave up 6 bases and J gave up 2 bases, with 7 bases separating them. CDR1 MNHNY and CDR2 SVGAGI come from the germline V gene (reference sequence). In nucleotides, the CDR3 is TGTGCCAGCAGACAGGTCAACACTGAAGCTTTCTTT. This translates into CASRQVNTEAFF.